This TCR beta chain derives from a study of shared clonotypes between healthy human individuals. The study, taken as a whole, reports: On the whole, naive subsets had larger estimated richness than memory subsets had.

V gave up 4 bases and J gave up 0 bases; unmatched junction bases: 9. This CDR3 has 18 residues. The germline V gene has CDR1 MDHEN and CDR2 SYDVKM. Turning to this clone: Its antigen is undetermined.

This table comes from immunoSEQ multiplex PCR, and its TCRdb copy is limited to in-frame clones, with some not included. This sample has roughly 2.2 million clones; 85% to 95% occur once, and the top ten carry about 0.37%. The clonotype was recovered from a man aged 18 to 30 in good health. Some clones in this sample may be carry-over from other donors' samples. V is TRBV28 and J is TRBJ2-6, with 7 bases aligning to TRBD1. Sequenced material: naive CD4+ T cells from PBMCs. Subset in this sample: CD45RA+ positively selected. CDR3 in DNA: TGTGCCAGCAGTTCAAGGGACAGATTCAACTCTGGGGCCAACGTCCTGACTTTC. This sequence encodes CASSSRDRFNSGANVLTF.